This is a list of T cell receptor beta chains from one sample in a study of blood T cell repertoires in COVID-19. The protocol was immunoSEQ multiplex PCR, while the TCRdb copy is restricted to in-frame clones and leaves out a portion. The data contain 94,000 or so clones, 80% to 90% of them singletons. Source material: peripheral blood. The receptors here all came from a man in his sixties with acute or convalescent COVID-19. Each CDR3 is given with its conserved first and last residue. The order of the fields is V gene, J gene, D gene, CDR3 protein, CDR3 DNA. The D gene is left open where the match is weak.

TRBV11-3	TRBJ2-3	-	CASSFSATDTQYF	TGTGCCAGCAGCTTTAGCGCCACAGATACGCAGTATTTT
TRBV5-6	TRBJ1-4	-	CASSWRQPGRAAEKLFF	TGTGCCAGCAGCTGGAGGCAGCCCGGGAGGGCGGCTGAAAAACTGTTTTTT
TRBV19	TRBJ1-6	-	CASSMSYSPLHF	TGTGCCAGTAGTATGAGCTATTCACCCCTCCACTTT
TRBV12-2	TRBJ2-1	-	CASRWTGATYNEQFF	TGTGCAAGTCGGTGGACAGGGGCTACCTACAATGAGCAGTTCTTC
TRBV6-2/TRBV6-3	TRBJ1-5	-	CASSYTVSQPQHF	TGTGCCAGCAGTTATACGGTGTCCCAGCCCCAGCATTTT
TRBV28	TRBJ1-4	-	CASSGPDSTNEKLFF	TGTGCCAGCAGTGGCCCGGACAGTACAAATGAAAAACTGTTTTTT
TRBV4-2	TRBJ2-1	TRBD1	CASSPRLGQGNEQFF	TGTGCCAGCAGCCCTCGGTTGGGACAGGGCAATGAGCAGTTCTTC
TRBV12-5	TRBJ1-1	TRBD1	CASGLTTGITEAFF	TGTGCTAGTGGTTTGACGACAGGGATAACTGAAGCTTTCTTT
TRBV19	TRBJ1-1	TRBD1	CASSARGRTEAFF	TGTGCCAGTAGTGCCAGGGGGAGAACTGAAGCTTTCTTT
TRBV4-3	TRBJ1-2	-	CASSQEGGRANYGYTF	TGCGCCAGCAGCCAAGAAGGCGGCAGGGCCAACTATGGCTACACCTTC
TRBV28	TRBJ2-3	TRBD2	CASSRTSGVDTQYF	TGTGCCAGCAGTCGGACTAGCGGGGTTGATACGCAGTATTTT
TRBV6-2/TRBV6-3	TRBJ1-1	-	CASSYEGGTEAFF	TGTGCCAGCAGTTACGAGGGAGGGACTGAAGCTTTCTTT
TRBV2	TRBJ1-5	-	CASSEAYDSLGNQPQHF	TGTGCCAGCAGTGAAGCTTATGACAGTTTAGGCAATCAGCCCCAGCATTTT
TRBV7-9	TRBJ2-5	TRBD1	CASSRGTGYSETQYF	TGTGCCAGCAGCCGAGGGACAGGGTATTCAGAGACCCAGTACTTC
TRBV5-5	TRBJ1-6	TRBD1	CASSLESPDRSNSPLHF	TGTGCCAGCAGCTTGGAATCCCCGGACAGGTCAAATTCACCCCTCCACTTT